The 3 T cell receptor beta chains below come from one sample, sequenced in a study of blood T cells in healthy people across ages. Primers used in a second PCR of about 7 to 12 cycles were a sample-barcoded 5' primer and a J-beta primer mix. TCRdb re-analysed the 5' RACE reads in MiXCR, keeping a single row per CDR3 protein. Here the sample spans some 1.4 million distinct CDR3 sequences, approximately 42% being singletons. Sequencing input: blood. The receptors derive from a woman under 30 in good health.

This clonotype was seen only a few times. V is TRBV12-5 and J is TRBJ2-1; 8 bases map to TRBD1. This CDR3 is 16 amino acids long. The V gene end was trimmed by 7 bases and the J gene end by 6 bases; junction bases not matched to a gene: 14. Germline V gene data show CDR1 as LGHNT and CDR2 as FRNRAP. The CDR3 sequence is CASAQVRDRYPNEQFF. The DNA of the CDR3 is TGTGCTAGTGCCCAAGTGCGGGACAGGTACCCCAATGAGCAGTTCTTC. The variable domain in full, with the rest retrieved from reference TRBV12-5 and TRBJ2-1, is DARVTQTPRHKVTEMGQEVTMRCQPILGHNTVFWYRQTMMQGLELLAYFRNRAPLDDSGMPKDRFSAEMPDATLATLKIQPSEPRDSAVYFCASAQVRDRYPNEQFFGPGTRLTVL.

This chain uses TRBV7-6 with TRBJ2-7; D gene uncertain. The assigned J gene may be wrong: the sequence end matches TRBJ2-5 better. Germline values: CDR1 SGHVS, CDR2 FNYEAQ. The CDR3 has 13 residues. The DNA for the CDR3 is TGTGCCAGCAGCGACTCCAGAACAGAGACCCAGTACTTC. Translating gives CASSDSRTETQYF.

The chain combines TRBV27 with TRBJ2-1, with D possibly matching TRBD2 (5 bases). In germline, CDR1 is MNHEY, CDR2 SMNVEV (reference sequence). V dropped 6 bases and J dropped 7 bases, with 16 bases sitting between them. The CDR3 sequence is 14 residues long. This CDR3 is CASSLPGGENEQFF. The CDR3 DNA is TGTGCCAGCAGCCTACCAGGAGGAGAGAATGAGCAGTTCTTC.